These T cell receptor beta chains were read from a single sample in a study of blood T cells in healthy people across ages. A single record per CDR3 protein comes from TCRdb applying MiXCR to the 5' RACE reads. Among 700,000 to 1,000,000 distinct CDR3 sequences listed, 44% were seen once. Sequences were obtained from blood. The receptors originated from a man between 60 and 75 years old in good health. CDR3s include the opening cysteine and the closing phenylalanine or tryptophan. Each record gives: clone size, CDR3 length, V gene, J gene, D gene, CDR3 DNA, CDR3 protein. D genes are given only for firm matches. The size field is filled for only some rows; it gives once, few, many or a size class.

many	16	TRBV5-1	TRBJ2-7	TRBD2	TGCGCCAGCAGCCCGGACCCAGCGGGGAGCTCCTACGAGCAGTACTTC	CASSPDPAGSSYEQYF
few	14	TRBV29-1	TRBJ2-7	TRBD1	TGCAGCGCCTCGACAGGGGCCTACTCCTACGAGCAGTACTTC	CSASTGAYSYEQYF
-	15	TRBV14	TRBJ1-6	TRBD1	TGTGCCAGCAGCAACGGACAGGGGGCAAATTCACCCCTCCACTTT	CASSNGQGANSPLHF
few	17	TRBV6-1	TRBJ2-3	TRBD2	TGTGCCAGCGCCCGGGCCGGCGGGGGGGCCCTCGCAGATACGCAGTATTTT	CASARAGGGALADTQYF
-	16	TRBV7-6	TRBJ1-1	-	TGTGCCAGCAGCTTAATTCAGGGTAGCATGAACACTGAAGCTTTCTTT	CASSLIQGSMNTEAFF
-	17	TRBV6-2/TRBV6-3	TRBJ2-4	-	TGTGCCAGCAGTTACGGCGGGACAATTTTAGCCAAAAACATTCAGTACTTC	CASSYGGTILAKNIQYF
-	15	TRBV7-2	TRBJ2-7	TRBD2	TGTGCCAGCAGCTTAGATCGAGCGGGGTACAATGAGCAGTACTTC	CASSLDRAGYNEQYF
-	15	TRBV12-5	TRBJ2-2	TRBD1	TGTGCTAGTGGTCTTGGACAGGGGAACACCGGGGAGCTGTTTTTT	CASGLGQGNTGELFF
-	15	TRBV11-2	TRBJ2-3	TRBD1	TGTGCCAGCAGCGGCGACAGGGTCAGCACAGATACGCAGTATTTT	CASSGDRVSTDTQYF
-	17	TRBV28	TRBJ2-5	TRBD2	TGTGCCAGCACCCACCCCCGGGGTAGCGGGAGCCAAGAGACCCAGTACTTC	CASTHPRGSGSQETQYF
-	14	TRBV9	TRBJ2-1	TRBD2	TGTGCCAGCCGGGAGTTGGGTAGCGGGGATGAGCAGTTCTTC	CASRELGSGDEQFF
-	15	TRBV20-1	TRBJ2-7	-	TGCAGTGCTAGAGATACGCGTCGTAACTCCTACCAGCAGTACTTC	CSARDTRRNSYQQYF
-	13	TRBV7-9	TRBJ1-2	-	TGTGCCGGCAGCAAACAGGAATACTATGGCTACACCTTC	CAGSKQEYYGYTF
-	15	TRBV27	TRBJ2-1	TRBD2	TGTGCCAGCAGTCCCCTACTAGCGGGGGGTCATGAGCAGTTCTTC	CASSPLLAGGHEQFF
few	15	TRBV2	TRBJ2-7	TRBD1	TGTGCCAGCAGTGAAGGAGGACAGGGTACCTACGAGCAGTACTTC	CASSEGGQGTYEQYF
few	14	TRBV7-2	TRBJ2-5	-	TGTGCCAGCAGCTTAGATGCCCTCCCCAGGGCCCAGTACTTC	CASSLDALPRAQYF
few	12	TRBV5-1	TRBJ1-2	-	TGCGCCAGCAGCCCCGGGGCCTTTGGCTACACCTTC	CASSPGAFGYTF
-	15	TRBV6-5	TRBJ1-4	-	TGTGCCAGCAGCCCCCGGGGGGGACGGGGTGAAAAACTGTTTTTT	CASSPRGGRGEKLFF
few	15	TRBV9	TRBJ2-3	-	TGTGCCAGCAGGAGAAGGGGGGACAACACAGATACGCAGTATTTT	CASRRRGDNTDTQYF
few	13	TRBV20-1	TRBJ2-7	TRBD2	TGCAGTGTTAATAGCGGGGCCGACTACGAGCAGTACTTC	CSVNSGADYEQYF
-	15	TRBV4-3	TRBJ2-5	TRBD2	TGCGCCAGCAGCCAACGGACTAGCGGTCAAGAGACCCAGTACTTC	CASSQRTSGQETQYF
once	16	TRBV7-2	TRBJ2-3	-	TGTGCCAGCAGCTTATTTGGCAGCACTGGCACAGATACGCAGTATTTT	CASSLFGSTGTDTQYF
-	15	TRBV15	TRBJ1-4	-	TGTGCCACCAACAGAGATCGGCAGGCTAATGAAAAACTGTTTTTT	CATNRDRQANEKLFF
-	17	TRBV6-6	TRBJ1-6	-	TGTGCCAGCAGTTACCCAATCGACGAGGGGTATAATTCACCCCTCCACTTT	CASSYPIDEGYNSPLHF
many	15	TRBV3-1	TRBJ1-2	-	TGTGCCAGCAGCCAACCAGGCCTTGGATTCTATGGCTACACCTTC	CASSQPGLGFYGYTF
-	18	TRBV12-3/TRBV12-4	TRBJ1-1	-	-	CASSLALVAGGADTEVFF
-	16	TRBV15	TRBJ2-3	TRBD2	TGTGCCACCAGCCTATACAAGCGGGGGCGGGCAGATACGCAGTATTTT	CATSLYKRGRADTQYF
few	12	TRBV20-1	TRBJ2-7	-	TGCAGTGCTGGACGAGGCACCTACGAGCAGTACTTC	CSAGRGTYEQYF
-	17	TRBV5-1	TRBJ2-1	TRBD2	TGCGCCAGCAGCTTGAAAAGCGGCGGGGGGGCCGTGGGGGAGCAGTTCTTC	CASSLKSGGGAVGEQFF
-	15	TRBV20-1	TRBJ2-2	TRBD1	TGCAGTGCTCGAAGACAGGGGGAAAACACCGGGGAGCTGTTTTTT	CSARRQGENTGELFF
-	14	TRBV7-2	TRBJ2-4	-	TGTGCCGCTGGGGGAGTCGGGGCCAAAAACATTCAGTACTTC	CAAGGVGAKNIQYF
-	16	TRBV6-6	TRBJ1-1	TRBD1	TGTGCCAGCAGTTACCCCCAACAACAGGGGAGCACTGAAGCTTTCTTT	CASSYPQQQGSTEAFF
few	15	TRBV6-2/TRBV6-3	TRBJ2-5	TRBD2	TGTGCCAGCAGTTTTCCGGGACTAAGAGAAGAGACCCAGTACTTC	CASSFPGLREETQYF
-	14	TRBV27	TRBJ2-7	TRBD2	TGTGCCAGCAGTCCCAAGGAGCGGGGCTACGAGCAGTACTTC	CASSPKERGYEQYF
few	14	TRBV25-1	TRBJ2-5	TRBD1	TGTGCCAGCAGTGAATCCAGGGGGCGGGAGACCCAGTACTTC	CASSESRGRETQYF
-	11	TRBV20-1	TRBJ2-3	TRBD1	TGCAGTGCTTCACAGGGGGATACGCAGTATTTT	CSASQGDTQYF
-	16	TRBV21-1	TRBJ2-2	-	TGTGCCAGCAGCAAAGCGCGTCGCATGAACACCGGGGAGCTGTTTTTT	CASSKARRMNTGELFF
-	15	TRBV27	TRBJ1-4	-	TGTGCCAGCAGCACACCCGGGGACCCTGGAGAAAAACTGTTTTTT	CASSTPGDPGEKLFF
-	14	TRBV24-1	TRBJ2-1	-	TGTGCCACCAGTGAACTGGGGGACGGGTTCGGGCAGTTCTTC	CATSELGDGFGQFF
-	16	TRBV7-9	TRBJ2-7	-	TGTGCCAGCAGCGTGGAAGTTATTAGCTCCTACAATGAGCAGTACTTC	CASSVEVISSYNEQYF